The source of this T cell receptor (beta chain) is a study of tumor-infiltrating lymphocytes in primary liver carcinoma. In regard to this clonotype: At one end, the junction sequence differs from germline, possibly due to a read error.

This CDR3 is built from 15 residues. Germline-derived CDR1 and CDR2 are MDHEN and SYDVKM. Joint extraction of RNA and DNA used 20-30 mg of bulk tissue that was unsorted. A primer in the constant region served to generate TCR beta cDNA from 450 to 650 ng of total RNA. For TCR beta, libraries were produced by three nested multiplex PCR rounds using slightly modified ARM-PCR. Primers for the first two PCR rounds were TRBV1-TRBV30 forward primers and a C-beta reverse primer (about 10 cycles per round). TCRdb called the multiplex PCR reads again in MiXCR, with one record for every CDR3 protein. The sample shows more than 85,000 distinct CDR3 sequences, roughly 80% of them seen only once.

The chain joins TRBV28 to TRBJ1-1; D is possibly TRBD1 (6 bases). The receptor comes from a man in his forties with primary liver carcinoma and hepatitis B virus infection. Specimen: liver tumor tissue from sampling region 3. Subset defined: tumor region T3, left-lateral pole. The CDR3 sequence: CASSLPTTGNTETFF. The CDR3 coding sequence is TGTGCCAGCAGTTTACCAACAACAGGGAACACTGAAACTTTCTTT.